This T cell receptor (beta chain) was observed in a study of shared clonotypes between healthy human individuals. Study information: Per donor, CD8 memory used one plate, CD8 naive used two, CD4 memory used three and CD4 naive used three. Study findings and constraints: Exclusively blood specimens were collected; tissue repertoires likely differ.

The CDR3 contains 14 residues. Germline trimming cut 4 bases from V and 4 bases from J; bases unmatched to any gene: 6. Germline-derived CDR1 and CDR2 are SGHRS and YFSETQ. For this clone: Its target is not known.

Naive CD8 populations comprised CD45RO-negative cells positively selected for CCR7, excluding terminally differentiated effector memory CD45RA+ cells. The run depth of the assay was deep. Once extracted for a subset, genomic DNA was divided evenly among several immunoSEQ plates. Measured with immunoSEQ multiplex PCR; TCRdb has only the in-frame clones, and not every one. The sample consists of some 2.1 million clones, just under 95% of them appearing once. The clonotype comes from a man aged 18 to 35 in good health. Some clones in this sample may be carry-over from other donors' samples. J is TRBJ2-3 and V is TRBV5-1, with 7 bases that match TRBD2. The sample comprised naive CD8+ T cells from PBMCs. CDR3 DNA: TGCGCCAGCAGCCCCGGGAGGTTTTCAGATACGCAGTATTTT. Residues: CASSPGRFSDTQYF.